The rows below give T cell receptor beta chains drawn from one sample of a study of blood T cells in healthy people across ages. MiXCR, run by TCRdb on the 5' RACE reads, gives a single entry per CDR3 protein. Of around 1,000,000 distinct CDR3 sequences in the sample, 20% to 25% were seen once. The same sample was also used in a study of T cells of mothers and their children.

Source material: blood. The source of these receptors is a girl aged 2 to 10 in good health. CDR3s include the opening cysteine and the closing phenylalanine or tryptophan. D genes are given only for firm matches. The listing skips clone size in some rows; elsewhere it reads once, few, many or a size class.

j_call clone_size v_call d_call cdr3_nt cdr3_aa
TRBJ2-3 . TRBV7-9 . TGTGCCAGCAGCTTAACGGTTCGGGGGACTCCCACAGATACGCAGTATTTT CASSLTVRGTPTDTQYF
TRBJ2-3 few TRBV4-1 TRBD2 TGCGCCAGCAGCCACATCGGAATAGAGCGGGAGATGGATCGTACGCAGTATTTT CASSHIGIEREMDRTQYF
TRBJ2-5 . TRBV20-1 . TGCAGTGCTAATCCGGAGGGAAGTTTAGAGACCCAGTACTTC CSANPEGSLETQYF
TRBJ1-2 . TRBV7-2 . TGTGCCAGCAGCCCCGCAGTTCGATGGGGCTACACCTTC CASSPAVRWGYTF
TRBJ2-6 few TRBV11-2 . TGTGCCAGCAGCTTAATTTCCTTCTCATTTTCCTCTGGGGCCAACGTCCTGACTTTC CASSLISFSFSSGANVLTF
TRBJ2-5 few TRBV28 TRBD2 TGTGCCAGCGGCCGAAATGCGGGAGGCCAAGAGACCCAGTACTTC CASGRNAGGQETQYF
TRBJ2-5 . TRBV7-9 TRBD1 TGTGCCAGCAGCTCAGGGGACAGGAGAGAGGAGACCCAGTACTTC CASSSGDRREETQYF
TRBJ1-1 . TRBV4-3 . TGCGCCAGCAGCCAAGATCGGCTTCTTAACACTGAAGCTTTCTTT CASSQDRLLNTEAFF
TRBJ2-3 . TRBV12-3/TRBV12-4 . TGTGCCAGCACCTCAGGGACTTCAAACGGAGATACGCAGTATTTT CASTSGTSNGDTQYF
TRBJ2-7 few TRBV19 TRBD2 TGTGCCACCCAAGGGGTAGCGGGAGGTTCCTACGAGCAGTACTTC CATQGVAGGSYEQYF
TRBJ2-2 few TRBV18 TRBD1 TGTGCCAGCTCATCACAGGGGGCCTGGAACACCGGGGAGCTGTTTTTT CASSSQGAWNTGELFF
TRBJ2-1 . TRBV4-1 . TGCGCCAGCAGCCAAGGTCCGCCGTCTTCCGGGACGACGCTCGCTGAGCAGTTCTTC CASSQGPPSSGTTLAEQFF
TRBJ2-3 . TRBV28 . TGTGCCAGCGTAGGAGAAACTACGGTGGATACGCAGTATTTT CASVGETTVDTQYF
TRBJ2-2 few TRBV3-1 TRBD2 TGTGCCAGCAGCCCGAGGCTCGGGACTAGCGCCGTCACCGGGGAGCTGTTTTTT CASSPRLGTSAVTGELFF
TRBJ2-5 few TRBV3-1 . TGTGCCAGCAGAAGAGCGGTCGGCTTTGAGACCCAGTACTTC CASRRAVGFETQYF
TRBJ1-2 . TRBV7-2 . TGTGCCAGCAGCCCTGGGGACCCAGATGGCTACACCTTC CASSPGDPDGYTF